Below, 17 T cell receptor beta chains from the same sample are listed, as sequenced in a study of CD8+CD57+ T cells in acquired aplastic anemia. Genomic DNA, serving as template, underwent TCR beta VDJ and CDR3 profiling. Using its own MiXCR run on the reads, TCRdb lists one record per CDR3 protein. The sample carries approximately 200,000 distinct CDR3 sequences, approximately 60% recorded once. The sample was sorted CD4+, CD8+, or CD8+CD57+ T cells (not recorded which) from PBMCs. The receptors shown here come from a human donor in good health.

J is TRBJ2-7 and V is TRBV29-1; the D call may be TRBD1 or TRBD2 (5 bases each). The CDR3 extends over 11 amino acids. The V end lost 4 bases, the J end lost 5 bases, and 9 bases lay between the germline ends. Per germline, CDR1 SQVTM and CDR2 ANQGSEA. CDR3 region: CSVARGDEQYF. The CDR3 coding sequence is TGCAGCGTTGCTCGAGGGGACGAGCAGTACTTC.

This clonotype was detected only once. The chain uses TRBV7-3 and TRBJ2-7; 8 bases are shared with TRBD1. From germline, CDR1 is SGHTA and CDR2 FQGTGA. With V trimmed by 5 bases and J by 2 bases, 5 bases remained unmatched. This CDR3 is 14 amino acids long. The DNA for the CDR3 is TGTGCCAGCAGCCCGGACAGGGCCGCCTACGAGCAGTACTTC. Its translation is CASSPDRAAYEQYF.

This chain connects TRBV20-1 to TRBJ2-5, with D maybe TRBD1 (6 bases). The CDR3 consists of 13 residues. The germline CDR1 and CDR2 sequences are DFQATT and SNEGSKA (reference sequence). Trimming took 5 bases from V and 5 from J, leaving 15 bases between them. As DNA, the CDR3 is TGCAGTGCTTACCGGGACCAGGGGGAGACCCAGTACTTC. This sequence encodes CSAYRDQGETQYF.

In the case of this clonotype: One end of the junction fails to match germline, which may point to a read error. The genes are TRBV19 and TRBJ2-7; TRBD1 matches at 12 bases. The CDR3 is 15 residues long. The germline V gene has CDR1 LNHDA and CDR2 SQIVND (reference sequence). CDR3 coding DNA: TGTGTCAGTAGTATAGACGGGACAGGGGGCAACGAGCAGTACTTC. It specifies CVSSIDGTGGNEQYF.

This clonotype was seen a handful of times. The V and J genes are TRBV2 and TRBJ2-3; D is uncertain. The germline CDR1 and CDR2 sequences are SNHLY and FYNNEI. The CDR3 runs 14 residues. The V end lost 5 bases, the J end lost 0 bases, and 9 bases lay between the germline ends. DNA for the CDR3: TGTGCCAGCAGTCGGGTTGCTAGCACAGATACGCAGTATTTT. Translating gives CASSRVASTDTQYF.

The V call is TRBV4-2, the J call TRBJ1-2; D is uncertain. From germline, CDR1 is LGHNA and CDR2 YNFKEQ. The CDR3 runs 13 residues. The V end was cut by 0 bases, the J end by 4 bases, with 6 bases between. The CDR3 DNA reads TGTGCCAGCAGCCAAGATCTAGCCTATGGCTACACCTTC. Translation gives CASSQDLAYGYTF.

This clonotype has ten or more counts. The V and J genes are TRBV2 and TRBJ2-1; 7 nucleotides agree with TRBD2. The length of the CDR3 is 12 residues. Germline CDR1 and CDR2: SNHLY and FYNNEI. CDR3 nucleotides: TGTGCTCTAGCGGAAGCATACAATGAGCAGTTCTTC. It translates to CALAEAYNEQFF.

This clonotype was counted ten times or more. The chain couples TRBV20-1 to TRBJ2-1; 7 nucleotides agree with TRBD2. Germline CDR1 reads DFQATT; CDR2 reads SNEGSKA (reference sequence). CDR3 length equals 15 residues. J lost 6 bases, V lost 1 base, and 9 bases had no gene match. The CDR3 bases are TGCAGTGCTAGAGGGGATGCGGGAGCAGGCAATGAGCAGTTCTTC. Protein product: CSARGDAGAGNEQFF.

The V call is TRBV12-5, the J call TRBJ1-2; tentative D call: TRBD1 (5 bases). V was cut by 3 bases and J by 2 bases, with 7 bases left in between. This CDR3 is built from 13 residues. The germline V gene encodes CDR1 LGHNT and CDR2 FRNRAP. The CDR3 reads CASGFQGNYGYTF. In nucleotides, the CDR3 is TGTGCTAGTGGTTTTCAGGGAAACTATGGCTACACCTTC.

This clonotype was counted only a few times. The V and J genes are TRBV7-2 and TRBJ2-1; 11 bases align to TRBD2. In germline, CDR1 is SGHTA, CDR2 FQGNSA. The CDR3 is 15 residues long. Trimming took 5 bases from V and 5 from J; bases not matched to a gene: 5. CDR3 coding DNA: TGTGCCAGCAGCCTCGGGACTAGCGGAAACAATGAGCAGTTCTTC. Translation: CASSLGTSGNNEQFF. Together with reference TRBV7-2 and TRBJ2-1, the CDR3 gives the full variable domain: GAGVSQSPSNKVTEKGKDVELRCDPISGHTALYWYRQSLGQGLEFLIYFQGNSAPDKSGLPSDRFSAERTGGSVSTLTIQRTQQEDSAVYLCASSLGTSGNNEQFFGPGTRLTVL.

V and J are TRBV19 and TRBJ1-5; D gene unclear. The germline CDR1 and CDR2 sequences are LNHDA and SQIVND (reference sequence). Trimming stripped 6 bases from V and 7 bases from J, with 10 bases between. CDR3 length: 12 amino acids. Here the CDR3 reads CASRTMKQPQHF. CDR3 DNA: TGTGCCAGTAGAACAATGAAGCAGCCCCAGCATTTT.

The chain employs TRBV10-1 and TRBJ2-1, with 8 bases aligning to TRBD1. The V and J ends lost 3 bases and 2 bases, in that order; junction bases with no gene match: 6. The CDR3 sequence is 16 residues long. Germline V gene lookup returns CDR1 WNHNN and CDR2 SYGVQD (reference sequence). The CDR3 spells CASSDLDRGPYNEQFF. The CDR3 region has the DNA TGCGCCAGCAGTGACCTTGACAGGGGACCCTACAATGAGCAGTTCTTC.

This chain uses TRBV6-2 or TRBV6-3 with TRBJ2-7, with D perhaps matching TRBD2 (5 bases). Germline CDR1 and CDR2: MNHEY and SVGEGT. Trimming pared 5 bases from V and 5 bases from J, leaving 28 bases between. This CDR3 spans 18 amino acids. CDR3 in DNA: TGTGCCAGCAGTAAATACGACGCGGACTCTTTCCTCTGGGACGAGCAGTACTTC. Translated: CASSKYDADSFLWDEQYF.

This rearrangement joins TRBV20-1 to TRBJ1-5; D may be TRBD1 (5 bases). V lost 0 bases, J lost 1 base, and 10 bases lay in between. The CDR3 sequence is 15 residues long. The germline gives CDR1 DFQATT, CDR2 SNEGSKA (reference sequence). CDR3 DNA: TGCAGTGCTAGAGATCGGGGGTCGAGCAATCAGCCCCAGCATTTT. This gives the protein CSARDRGSSNQPQHF.

V gene TRBV5-1 combines with J gene TRBJ1-6; 10 bases match TRBD1. With V trimmed by 7 bases and J by 1 base, 17 bases remained unmatched. Germline lookup yields CDR1 SGHRS and CDR2 YFSETQ. This CDR3 is built from 20 residues. The DNA of the CDR3 is TGCGCCAGCTCTTCCGGAACCGGGACAGGGGTCGGATCCTATAATTCACCCCTCCACTTT. Translating it yields CASSSGTGTGVGSYNSPLHF.

The V call is TRBV27, the J call TRBJ2-1; TRBD2 aligns across 12 bases. The CDR3 is 17 residues long. Germline CDR1 is MNHEY and CDR2 is SMNVEV (reference sequence). With 10 bases clipped from V and 9 bases from J, the junction kept 19 bases outside the gene matches. The CDR3 sequence is CATSPLLAGGHISEQFF. The DNA of the CDR3 is TGTGCCACCAGCCCCTTACTAGCGGGGGGACATATCAGTGAGCAGTTCTTC.

This clonotype occurred many times. V usage is TRBV10-3 and J usage is TRBJ2-7; D uncertain. This CDR3 is built from 15 residues. The germline CDR1 and CDR2 sequences are ENHRY and SYGVKD. The V gene lost 0 bases and the J gene lost 0 bases, with 9 bases spanning the gap. CDR3 nucleotide sequence: TGTGCCATCAGTGAGTCTGATGGACCCTCCTACGAGCAGTACTTC. Its translation is CAISESDGPSYEQYF.